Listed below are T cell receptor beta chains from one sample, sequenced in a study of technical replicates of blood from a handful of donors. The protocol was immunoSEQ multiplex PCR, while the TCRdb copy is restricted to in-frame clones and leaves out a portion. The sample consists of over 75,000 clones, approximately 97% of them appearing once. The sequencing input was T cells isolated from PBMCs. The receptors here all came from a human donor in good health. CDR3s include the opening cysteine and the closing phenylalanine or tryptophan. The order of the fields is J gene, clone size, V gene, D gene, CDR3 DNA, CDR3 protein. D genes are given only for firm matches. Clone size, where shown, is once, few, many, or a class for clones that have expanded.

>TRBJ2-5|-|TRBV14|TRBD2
TGTGCCAGCAGCCAATCCCCCCTAGCGGGGGGGCTACGGCTGGGCCAAGAGACCCAGTACTTC
CASSQSPLAGGLRLGQETQYF
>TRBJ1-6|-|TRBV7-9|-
TGTGCCAGCAGCTTAGACGCGGGTCGCTCCCTCCACTTT
CASSLDAGRSLHF
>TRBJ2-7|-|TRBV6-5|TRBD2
TGTGCCAGCAGCCGCGGGACTAGCGGGAGTTACGAGCAGTACTTC
CASSRGTSGSYEQYF
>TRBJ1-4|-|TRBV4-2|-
TGTGCCAGCAGCCGAGATACCAGGCCTGTTAATGAAAAACTGTTTTTT
CASSRDTRPVNEKLFF
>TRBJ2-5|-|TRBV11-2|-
TGTGCCAGCAGCGCCAACAGGGACCCAAGGACCCAGTACTTC
CASSANRDPRTQYF
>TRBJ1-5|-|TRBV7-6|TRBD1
TGTGCCAGCAGCCTCGGGACAGGGACATTTTGGAGCAATCAGCCCCAGCATTTT
CASSLGTGTFWSNQPQHF
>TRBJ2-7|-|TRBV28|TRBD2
TGTGCCAGCAGTTTCCCCCTGAGAGCGGGGTTCTACGAGCAGTACTTC
CASSFPLRAGFYEQYF
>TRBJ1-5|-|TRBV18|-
TGTGCCAGCTCATCGAAGGACTCGGCCGGGGGGCCCCAGCATTTT
CASSSKDSAGGPQHF
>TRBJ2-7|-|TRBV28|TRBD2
TGTGCCAGCAGTCCCGTTACTAGCGGGAGTTCTTACGAGCAGTACTTC
CASSPVTSGSSYEQYF
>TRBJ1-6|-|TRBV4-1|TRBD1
TGCGCCAGCAGGGGACAGGGAATTTCACCCCTCCACTTT
CASRGQGISPLHF
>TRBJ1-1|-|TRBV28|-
TGTGCCAGCAGTCGACGGGTAATCACTGAAGCTTTCTTT
CASSRRVITEAFF
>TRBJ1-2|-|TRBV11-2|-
TGTGCCAGCAGGAGGGTCGGTGGTAACTATGGCTACACCTTC
CASRRVGGNYGYTF
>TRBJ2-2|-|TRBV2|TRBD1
TGTGCCAGCAGTGAAGGTTGGGGACAGCCCCCCGGGGAGCTGTTTTTT
CASSEGWGQPPGELFF
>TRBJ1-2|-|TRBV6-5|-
TGTGCCAGCGGACTCGGGGGTCGGAGCTACACCTTC
CASGLGGRSYTF
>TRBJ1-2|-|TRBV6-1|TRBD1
TGTGCCAGCAGTGAAAGGACAGGCGGCTATGGCTACACCTTC
CASSERTGGYGYTF
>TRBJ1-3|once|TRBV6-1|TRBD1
TGTGCCAGCAGTGGGTACAGGGGGAACGGAAACACCATATATTTT
CASSGYRGNGNTIYF
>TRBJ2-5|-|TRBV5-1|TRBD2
TGCGCCAGCAGCTTGATTCGACTCGACCTAGCGGGAGGTGTGATGGAGACCCAGTACTTC
CASSLIRLDLAGGVMETQYF
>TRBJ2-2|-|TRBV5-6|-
TGTGCCAGCAGCTTGGAGCCGGTTGGCGGGGAGCTGTTTTTT
CASSLEPVGGELFF
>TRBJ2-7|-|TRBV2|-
TGTGCCAGCAGTCGGACTGACGAGCAGTACTTC
CASSRTDEQYF
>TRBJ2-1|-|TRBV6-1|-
TGTGCCAGCGAAGGGGCTATGTCCAATGAGCAGTTCTTC
CASEGAMSNEQFF
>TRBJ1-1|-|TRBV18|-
TGTGCCAGCTCACCACAGGACTTTGAAGCTTTCTTT
CASSPQDFEAFF
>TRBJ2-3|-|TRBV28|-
TGTGCCAGCAGTGTGGGGCATCCAGATACGCAGTATTTT
CASSVGHPDTQYF
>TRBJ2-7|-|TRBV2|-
TGTGCAGATATGGCCATCACAGGGCCCTACGAGCAGTACTTC
CADMAITGPYEQYF
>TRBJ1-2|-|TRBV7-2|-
TGTGCCAGCAGCTTAGCTGATCGTCTCGACTGGCACTATGGCTACACCTTC
CASSLADRLDWHYGYTF
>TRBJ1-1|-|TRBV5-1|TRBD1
TGCGCCAGCAGCGTGGACAGGGTTTCGAACACTGAAGCTTTCTTT
CASSVDRVSNTEAFF
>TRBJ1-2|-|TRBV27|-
TGTGCCAGCAGCCCGTTGAATCTGAGGCCCTATGGCTACACCTTC
CASSPLNLRPYGYTF
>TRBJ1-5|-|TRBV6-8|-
TGTGCCAGCAGCCCTACCCGTCCTGGCGGTCTTCGGGATCATCAGCCCCAGCATTTT
CASSPTRPGGLRDHQPQHF
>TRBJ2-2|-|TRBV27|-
TGTGCCAGCAGTTTGAGTTCAAACACCGGGGAGCTGTTTTTT
CASSLSSNTGELFF
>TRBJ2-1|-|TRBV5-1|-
TGCGCCAGCAGCTTGGTAGGCGGGTCCCCCTACAATGAGCAGTTCTTC
CASSLVGGSPYNEQFF
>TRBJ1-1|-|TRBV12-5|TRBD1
TGTGCTAGTGGTTCTCGGACAGGGGCCTGGAAGAACACTGAAGCTTTCTTT
CASGSRTGAWKNTEAFF
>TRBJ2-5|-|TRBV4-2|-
TGTGCCAGCAGCCATTACTGGGGGGGGACACGGGAGACCCAGTACTTC
CASSHYWGGTRETQYF
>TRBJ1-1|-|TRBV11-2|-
TGTGCCAGCAGCATTATGATGATGGGAGTTGAAGCTTTCTTT
CASSIMMMGVEAFF
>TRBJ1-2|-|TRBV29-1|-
TGCAGCGTTGAAAACAGGGTCGACTATGGCTACACCTTC
CSVENRVDYGYTF
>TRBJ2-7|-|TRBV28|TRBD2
TGTGCCAGCATAAGCGGGAGTGTCTACGAGCAGTACTTC
CASISGSVYEQYF
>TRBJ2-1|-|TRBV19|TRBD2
TGTGCCAGTAGTATAGTAGCGGGGGTTGAGAATGAGCAGTTCTTC
CASSIVAGVENEQFF
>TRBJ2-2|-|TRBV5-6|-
TGTGCCAGCAGCTCCGCCGGGGTGGCCGGGGAGCTGTTTTTT
CASSSAGVAGELFF
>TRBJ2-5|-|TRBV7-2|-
TGTGCCAGCAGTCCTACTAGGGAAGAGACCCAGTACTTC
CASSPTREETQYF
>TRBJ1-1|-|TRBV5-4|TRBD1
TGTGCCAGCAGCCTTCCACAGGGGTCGAAAACTGAAGCTTTCTTT
CASSLPQGSKTEAFF
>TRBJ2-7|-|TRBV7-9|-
TGTGCCAGCAGCTTATTGCTTGCAGGGTCGGACGAGCAGTACTTC
CASSLLLAGSDEQYF
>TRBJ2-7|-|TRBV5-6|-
TGTGCCAGCAGCTTGCGGACAAACACCTACGAGCAGTACTTC
CASSLRTNTYEQYF
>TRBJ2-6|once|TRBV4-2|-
TGTGCCAGCAGCCAAGAGCAGGACGTCCTGACTTTC
CASSQEQDVLTF
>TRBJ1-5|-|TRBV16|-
TGTGCCAGCAGCCAATCACCGGGGAATCAGCCCCAGCATTTT
CASSQSPGNQPQHF
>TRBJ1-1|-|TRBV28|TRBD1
TGTGCCAGCAGCCTGATTCCGGGACAGCTGAACACTGAAGCTTTCTTT
CASSLIPGQLNTEAFF
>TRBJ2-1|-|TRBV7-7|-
TGTGCCAGCAGCTTAGGCCGAATAGCGGAATACAATGAGCAGTTCTTC
CASSLGRIAEYNEQFF
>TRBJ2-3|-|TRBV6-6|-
TGTGCCAGCAGTAAGACGGATTCCGGGTGGACGCAGTATTTT
CASSKTDSGWTQYF
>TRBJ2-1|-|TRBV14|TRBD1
TGTGCCAGCAGCCAAGTTAGGGGACAGGGGCTCTACAATGAGCAGTTCTTC
CASSQVRGQGLYNEQFF
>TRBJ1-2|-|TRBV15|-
TGTGCCACCAGGGCAGGGGCCGACTATGGCTACACCTTC
CATRAGADYGYTF
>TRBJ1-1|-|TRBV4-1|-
TGCGCCAGCAGCCCACCACAGGGACGGAACACTGAAGCTTTCTTT
CASSPPQGRNTEAFF
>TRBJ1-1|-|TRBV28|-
TGTGCCAGCAGTTTGGTCCGGACTGAAGCTTTCTTT
CASSLVRTEAFF
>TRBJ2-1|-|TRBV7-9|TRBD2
TGTGCCAGCAGCTCCGGGACTAGGAATGAGCAGTTCTTC
CASSSGTRNEQFF
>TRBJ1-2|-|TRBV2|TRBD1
TGTGCCAGCGACCAGGGGGCGCAGGGCTATGGCTACACCTTC
CASDQGAQGYGYTF
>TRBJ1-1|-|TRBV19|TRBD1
TGTGCCAGTAGGGGGGACGGACAGGCCAGGATTAAGTACACTGAAGCTTTCTTT
CASRGDGQARIKYTEAFF
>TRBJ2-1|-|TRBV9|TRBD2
TGTGCCAGCAGCGTAAGCGGGAGTATCAATGAGCAGTTCTTC
CASSVSGSINEQFF
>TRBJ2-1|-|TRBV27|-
TGTGCCAGCAGTTTATTCGCCAGCGGATACAATGAGCAGTTCTTC
CASSLFASGYNEQFF
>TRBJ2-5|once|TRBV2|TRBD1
TGTGCCAGCATTGGACAGGGGGTCGAGACCCAGTACTTC
CASIGQGVETQYF
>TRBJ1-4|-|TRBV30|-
TGTGCCTGGGGAGAGGGGGGGGCAGGAGAAAAACTGTTTTTT
CAWGEGGAGEKLFF
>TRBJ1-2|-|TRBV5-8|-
TGTGCCAGCAGCTTCGGCAGGGTTCGTGGCTACACCTTC
CASSFGRVRGYTF
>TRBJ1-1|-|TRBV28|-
TGTGCCAGCAGTTTGAGCTACAGGACTTTCTTT
CASSLSYRTFF
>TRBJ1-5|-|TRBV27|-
TGTGCCAGCAGTTTATCGGGACAAGTCTTTCAGCCCCAGCATTTT
CASSLSGQVFQPQHF